This record covers a single TCR beta chain. Its target is not known. This sample is part of a study of shared clonotypes between healthy human individuals. Only in-frame clones appear in the TCRdb table, and some are missing; sequencing was by immunoSEQ multiplex PCR. The table records 1.6 million or so clones, about 98.5% of them present only once. Overall study results and limits: Represented diversity (both genetic and exposure-history) was limited by the small number of donors.

The CDR3 totals 18 residues. Trimming took 7 bases from V and 5 from J; bases not matched to a gene: 17. Germline V gene data show CDR1 as LNHDA and CDR2 as SQIVND (reference sequence). The receptor comes from a man aged 25-40 years in good health. The sequencing input was naive CD4+ T cells sorted from blood. The subset: CD45RA+ positively selected. V usage is TRBV19 and J usage is TRBJ2-2, with TRBD1 identical over 9 bases. The CDR3 protein is CASTPNGPGQGLTGELFF. The CDR3 bases are TGTGCCAGTACCCCAAACGGCCCGGGACAGGGATTAACCGGGGAGCTGTTTTTT.